The subject of this entry is one T cell receptor (beta chain). TCRdb's copy holds only in-frame clones and misses some; the assay was immunoSEQ multiplex PCR. The sample holds a few hundred thousand clones, approximately 92% seen once. The data are from a study of blood T cell repertoires in COVID-19. Overall study context: Sites across the United States, Italy and Spain contributed samples from acute and convalescent COVID-19. T cells, B-cell-depleted T cells, or PBMCs supplied cDNA or gDNA.

Germline V gene lookup returns CDR1 SGHKS and CDR2 YYEKEE (reference sequence). The CDR3 consists of 15 residues. Trimming left V 4 bases short and J 7 bases short, with 17 bases between. The chain is built from TRBV5-5 and TRBJ1-4; weak D call: TRBD1 (5 bases). This receptor was identified in a woman aged 40 to 49 who had recovered from COVID-19. Sequencing input: peripheral blood. CDR3 sequence: CASSLGTFGGEKLFF. The CDR3 region has the DNA TGTGCCAGCAGCCTGGGGACTTTCGGTGGTGAAAAACTGTTTTTT.